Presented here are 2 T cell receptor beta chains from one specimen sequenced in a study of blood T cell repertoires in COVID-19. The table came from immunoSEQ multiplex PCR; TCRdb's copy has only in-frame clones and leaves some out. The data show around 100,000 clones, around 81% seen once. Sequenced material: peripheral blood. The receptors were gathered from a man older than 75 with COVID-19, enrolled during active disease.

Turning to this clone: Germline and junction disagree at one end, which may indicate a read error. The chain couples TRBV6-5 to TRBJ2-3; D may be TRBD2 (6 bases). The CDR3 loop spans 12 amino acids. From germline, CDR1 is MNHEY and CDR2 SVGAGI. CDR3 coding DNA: TGTGCCGGCAGCACGGGGGCAGATACGCAGTATTTT. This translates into CAGSTGADTQYF.

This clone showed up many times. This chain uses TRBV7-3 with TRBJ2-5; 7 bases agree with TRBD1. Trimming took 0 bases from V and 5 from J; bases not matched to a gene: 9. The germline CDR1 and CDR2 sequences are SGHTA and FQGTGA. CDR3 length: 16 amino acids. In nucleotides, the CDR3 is TGTGCCAGCAGCTTAACGGGGACAGACCATCGGGAGACCCAGTACTTC. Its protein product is CASSLTGTDHRETQYF. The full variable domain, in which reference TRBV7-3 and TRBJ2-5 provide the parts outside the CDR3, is GAGVSQTPSNKVTEKGKYVELRCDPISGHTALYWYRQSLGQGPEFLIYFQGTGAADDSGLPNDRFFAVRPEGSVSTLKIQRTERGDSAVYLCASSLTGTDHRETQYFGPGTRLLVL.